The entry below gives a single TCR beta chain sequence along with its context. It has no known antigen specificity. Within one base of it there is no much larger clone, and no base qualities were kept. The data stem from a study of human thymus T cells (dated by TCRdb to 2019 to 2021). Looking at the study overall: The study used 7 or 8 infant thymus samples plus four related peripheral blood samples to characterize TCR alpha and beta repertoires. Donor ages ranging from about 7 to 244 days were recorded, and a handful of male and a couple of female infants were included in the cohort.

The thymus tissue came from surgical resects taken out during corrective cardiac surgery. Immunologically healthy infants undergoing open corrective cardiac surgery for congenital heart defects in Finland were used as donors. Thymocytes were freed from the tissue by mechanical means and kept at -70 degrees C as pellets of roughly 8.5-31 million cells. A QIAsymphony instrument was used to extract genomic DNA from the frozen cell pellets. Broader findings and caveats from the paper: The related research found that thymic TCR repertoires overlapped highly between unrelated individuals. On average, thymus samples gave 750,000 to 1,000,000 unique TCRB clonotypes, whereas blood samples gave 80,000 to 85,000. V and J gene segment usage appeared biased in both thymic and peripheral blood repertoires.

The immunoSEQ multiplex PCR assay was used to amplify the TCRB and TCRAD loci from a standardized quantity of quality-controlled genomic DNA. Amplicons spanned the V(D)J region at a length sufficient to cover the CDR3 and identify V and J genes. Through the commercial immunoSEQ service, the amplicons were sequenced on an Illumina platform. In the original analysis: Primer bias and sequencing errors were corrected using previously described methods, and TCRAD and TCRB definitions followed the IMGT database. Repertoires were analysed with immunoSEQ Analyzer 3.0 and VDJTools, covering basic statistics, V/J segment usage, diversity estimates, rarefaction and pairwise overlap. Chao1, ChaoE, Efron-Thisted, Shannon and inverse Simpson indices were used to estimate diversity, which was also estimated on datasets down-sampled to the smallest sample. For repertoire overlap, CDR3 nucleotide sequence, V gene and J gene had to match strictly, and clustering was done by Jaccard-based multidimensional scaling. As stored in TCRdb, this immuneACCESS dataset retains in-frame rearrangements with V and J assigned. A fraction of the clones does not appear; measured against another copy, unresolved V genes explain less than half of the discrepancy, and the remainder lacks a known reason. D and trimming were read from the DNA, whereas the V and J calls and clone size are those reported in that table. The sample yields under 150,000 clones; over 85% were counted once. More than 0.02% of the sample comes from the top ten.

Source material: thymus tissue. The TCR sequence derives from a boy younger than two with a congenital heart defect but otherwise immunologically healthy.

The DNA reads TGTGCCAGCAGCCCGACTGGGACTAGCGGGGGCTTGCTTTACAATGAGCAGTTCTTC. It translates as CASSPTGTSGGLLYNEQFF. The chain employs TRBV11-2 and TRBJ2-1; 14 middle bases align to TRBD2. The CDR3 runs 19 amino acids, cysteine and phenylalanine included. Solely the CDR3 DNA is kept, with 57 bases framed from the first base. Trimming leaves V shorter by 5 bases and J shorter by 4 bases, with the junction holding 13 bases beyond the gene matches. The CDR1 and CDR2 encoded by the germline V gene are SGHAT and FQNNGV. Here the CDR3 is joined to the reference TRBV11-2 and TRBJ2-1 genes, and the full variable domain is: EAGVAQSPRYKIIEKRQSVAFWCNPISGHATLYWYQQILGQGPKLLIQFQNNGVVDDSQLPKDRFSAERLKGVDSTLKIQPAKLEDSAVYLCASSPTGTSGGLLYNEQFFGPGTRLTVL.